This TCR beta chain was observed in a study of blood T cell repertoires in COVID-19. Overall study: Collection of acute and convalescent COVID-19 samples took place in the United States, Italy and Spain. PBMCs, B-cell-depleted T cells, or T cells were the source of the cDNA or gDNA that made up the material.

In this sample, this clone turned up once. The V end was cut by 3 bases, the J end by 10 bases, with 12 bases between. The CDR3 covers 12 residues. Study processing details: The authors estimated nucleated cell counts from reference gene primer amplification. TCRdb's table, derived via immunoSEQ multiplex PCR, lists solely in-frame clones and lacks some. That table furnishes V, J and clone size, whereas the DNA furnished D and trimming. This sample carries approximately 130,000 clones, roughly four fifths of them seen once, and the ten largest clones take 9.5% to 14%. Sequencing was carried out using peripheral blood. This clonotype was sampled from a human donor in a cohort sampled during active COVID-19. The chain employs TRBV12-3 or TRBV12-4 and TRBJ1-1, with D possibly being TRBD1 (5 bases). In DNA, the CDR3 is TGTGCCAGCAGTTTTGGGGCCCTGGGAGCTTTCTTT. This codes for CASSFGALGAFF.